A single sample gave rise to the 7 T cell receptor beta chains below, sequenced in a study of blood T cell repertoires in COVID-19. The repertoire was sequenced with immunoSEQ multiplex PCR; TCRdb's copy has only in-frame clones and lacks some. The sample includes roughly 200,000 clones, 80% to 90% of them seen just once. The material sequenced was PBMCs or T cells enriched from blood (not recorded which). These receptors all come from a young man who had recovered from COVID-19.

V usage is TRBV27 and J usage is TRBJ2-1; D is undetermined. CDR1 is MNHEY, CDR2 SMNVEV, per germline (reference sequence). The CDR3 extends over 15 amino acids. V lost 4 bases and J lost 1, with 11 bases in between. The CDR3 DNA follows: TGTGCCAGCAGTTCCGAGCGCGCTTCCTACAATGAGCAGTTCTTC. Translated: CASSSERASYNEQFF.

This clone was counted a single time. The J gene is TRBJ2-1, the V gene TRBV19; D remains unclear. CDR3 length: 13 residues. V was shortened by 1 base and J by 3 bases, with 4 bases between the two germline ends. CDR1 is LNHDA and CDR2 is SQIVND in the germline V gene (reference sequence). CDR3 nucleotides: TGTGCCAGTAGTATAGGCGGCTACAATGAGCAGTTCTTC. The encoded protein is CASSIGGYNEQFF.

This clone is a singleton in its sample. The chain carries TRBV11-3 and TRBJ2-7; no clear D. V dropped 1 base and J dropped 0 bases, with 7 bases sitting between them. CDR1 SGHNT and CDR2 YENEEA come from the germline V gene. The CDR3 spans 14 residues. CDR3 protein: CASSLGPSSYEQYF. CDR3 sequence (DNA): TGTGCCAGCAGCTTAGGGCCCAGCTCCTACGAGCAGTACTTC. Drawing the rest from reference TRBV11-3 and TRBJ2-7, the complete variable domain is EAGVVQSPRYKIIEKKQPVAFWCNPISGHNTLYWYLQNLGQGPELLIRYENEEAVDDSQLPKDRFSAERLKGVDSTLKIQPAELGDSAVYLCASSLGPSSYEQYFGPGTRLTVT.

The chain carries TRBV6-5 and TRBJ2-1; maybe TRBD1 (6 bases). CDR1 and CDR2 (germline): MNHEY, SVGAGI. The length of the CDR3 is 13 residues. V was clipped by 4 bases and J by 3 bases, with 7 bases between them. The DNA for the CDR3 is TGTGCCAGCAGTTGGGACAACTACAATGAGCAGTTCTTC. Translation: CASSWDNYNEQFF.

This chain uses TRBV7-2 with TRBJ1-1; 9 bases agree with TRBD1. The CDR3 sequence is 15 residues long. Losses at the gene ends were 5 bases for V and 1 base for J; bases not matched to a gene: 5. Germline V gene lookup returns CDR1 SGHTA and CDR2 FQGNSA. CDR3 loop: CASSIRTGANTEAFF. The CDR3 DNA follows: TGTGCCAGCAGCATCAGGACAGGGGCGAACACTGAAGCTTTCTTT.

CDR3 sequence: CASSIQGLISPLHF. The CDR3 DNA reads TGTGCCAGCAGTATACAGGGCTTAATTTCACCCCTCCACTTT. V is TRBV6-2 or TRBV6-3 and J is TRBJ1-6; D may be TRBD1 (6 bases). Germline loops: CDR1 MNHEY, CDR2 SVGEGT. The CDR3 is 14 residues long. Trimming took off 5 bases at V and 9 bases at J, with 14 bases between the two ends.

V usage is TRBV2 and J usage is TRBJ2-3, with D possibly being TRBD2 (6 bases). Deletions cut 4 bases from V and 6 bases from J, with 11 bases between. The germline gives CDR1 SNHLY, CDR2 FYNNEI. This CDR3 region has 13 residues. The CDR3 loop is CASSGSGIDTQYF. The CDR3 coding sequence is TGTGCCAGCAGTGGTAGCGGAATCGATACGCAGTATTTT.